The rows below give T cell receptor beta chains drawn from one sample of a study of blood T cell repertoires in COVID-19. Here immunoSEQ multiplex PCR was the method, and the copy in TCRdb shows in-frame clones only, minus some. Seen here are about 150,000 clones, about 85% observed once, and the top ten hold around 0.63%. Specimen: peripheral blood. All receptors come from a man in his 60s with COVID-19, enrolled during active disease. Both conserved end residues are part of each CDR3. D genes are given only for firm matches. For some rows the clone size is stated as once, few or many, or as a class when expanded; others skip it.

v_call	d_call	clone_size	j_call	cdr3_nt	cdr3_aa
TRBV7-2	TRBD1	NA	TRBJ1-4	TGTGCCAGCAGCTTAGCGGGACAGGGGAAGGGGAAACTGTTTTTT	CASSLAGQGKGKLFF
TRBV7-2	NA	NA	TRBJ2-7	TGTGCCAGCAGCTTGGTCAGGTCCTCGGAGCAGTACTTC	CASSLVRSSEQYF
TRBV5-4	NA	NA	TRBJ1-2	TGTGCCAGCAGCTTGGTAGGACGGGGCTATGGCTACACCTTC	CASSLVGRGYGYTF
TRBV28	TRBD1	few	TRBJ1-1	TGTGCCAGCAGTTTATCCCCCGGGACAGGGGACACTGAAGCTTTCTTT	CASSLSPGTGDTEAFF
TRBV11-2	NA	once	TRBJ2-3	TGTGCCAGCAGCTTACTAAGTCGACTATCAGATACGCAGTATTTT	CASSLLSRLSDTQYF
TRBV5-1	TRBD2	once	TRBJ2-2	TGCGCCAGCAGCTTGCTAGCGGGACCCGGGGAGCTGTTTTTT	CASSLLAGPGELFF
TRBV21-1	NA	once	TRBJ1-2	TGTGCCAGCAGCGGAACAGGGGGCCTTTATGGCTACACCTTC	CASSGTGGLYGYTF
TRBV18	TRBD1	NA	TRBJ1-4	TGTGCCAGCTCACCGGACAGGGACGAAAAACTGTTTTTT	CASSPDRDEKLFF
TRBV4-3	NA	NA	TRBJ2-7	TGCGCCAGCAGCCAAGAGGGGGCCACATCCTACGAGCAGTACTTC	CASSQEGATSYEQYF
TRBV6-2/TRBV6-3	NA	NA	TRBJ2-3	TGTGCCAGCAGTTACGACAGGCCAAAAATCACAGATACGCAGTATTTT	CASSYDRPKITDTQYF
TRBV28	TRBD1	NA	TRBJ2-4	TGTGCCAGCACAACCTTGGGACAGAAAAACATTCAGTACTTC	CASTTLGQKNIQYF
TRBV5-1	NA	NA	TRBJ1-3	TGCGCCAGCAGCTTGGCCGGGGGTTCAGGAAACACCATATATTTT	CASSLAGGSGNTIYF
TRBV28	TRBD2	NA	TRBJ2-3	TGTGCCAGCAGTCCTCGGGGGGGGACAGATACGCAGTATTTT	CASSPRGGTDTQYF
TRBV7-2	TRBD1	NA	TRBJ1-2	TGTGCCAGCAGCTCATCAGGGGGCAGCTCGAGCTATGGCTACACCTTC	CASSSSGGSSSYGYTF
TRBV24-1	NA	NA	TRBJ2-2	TGTGCCACCAGTGACTCTGGACAGTTCGGCCGGGAGCTGTTTTTT	CATSDSGQFGRELFF
TRBV20-1	NA	NA	TRBJ1-2	TGCAGTGCTAGTTTGCAGAACTATGGCTACACCTTC	CSASLQNYGYTF
TRBV29-1	NA	once	TRBJ1-2	TGCAGCGTTGAATCGGGGAAAGGCTACACCTTC	CSVESGKGYTF
TRBV5-6	TRBD2	few	TRBJ2-1	TGTGCCAGCAGCTTAGGTGGGAGGGAGTGGGACAATGAGCAGTTCTTC	CASSLGGREWDNEQFF